This TCR beta chain was sequenced for a study of OX40 agonist ivuxolimab in advanced cancers. Only in-frame clones appear in the TCRdb table, and some are missing; sequencing was by immunoSEQ multiplex PCR. The repertoire holds tens of thousands of clones, roughly 91% seen once, with 30% to 35% in the top ten. Autoimmune disease history or systemic immunosuppression was exclusionary. CDR1 and CDR2 (germline): SGDLS, YYNGEE. This CDR3 has 13 residues. V lost 0 bases to trimming and J lost 3 bases, with 5 bases between them. The rearrangement joins TRBV9 to TRBJ2-3; D remains ambiguous. This receptor was identified in an adult with an advanced solid tumor such as melanoma, head and neck, liver or kidney cancer. The starting material was CD4+ or CD8+ T cells sorted from blood, obtained in a trial of the OX40 agonist ivuxolimab. As DNA, the CDR3 is TGTGCCAGCAGCGTAGCTGGGACAGATACGCAGTATTTT. This sequence encodes CASSVAGTDTQYF. The whole variable domain, remainder taken from reference TRBV9 and TRBJ2-3, is DSGVTQTPKHLITATGQRVTLRCSPRSGDLSVYWYQQSLDQGLQFLIQYYNGEERAKGNILERFSAQQFPDLHSELNLSSLELGDSALYFCASSVAGTDTQYFGPGTRLTVL.